The following is a TCR beta chain sequence with its context. This sample is drawn from a study of blood T cell repertoires in COVID-19. Turning to the study itself: The cDNA or gDNA used as material had been derived from T cells, B-cell-depleted T cells, or PBMCs.

Patients in Seattle were enrolled during active infection, then followed longitudinally. The assay was immunoSEQ multiplex PCR, and TCRdb's table has in-frame clones only and misses some. The sample holds some 170,000 clones, over 80% seen once. This receptor was identified in a woman aged 40-49 years with COVID-19, enrolled during active disease. Sequenced material: peripheral blood.

The CDR3: CASSPAGRLSNSEETQYF. CDR3 DNA: TGTGCCAGCTCACCGGCGGGCCGCCTCTCCAACTCTGAAGAGACCCAGTACTTC. This chain uses TRBV18 with TRBJ2-5; D might be TRBD2 (5 bases). V was cut by 3 bases and J by 3 bases, with 23 bases left in between. The CDR3 is 18 residues long. The germline CDR1 and CDR2 sequences are KGHSH and LQKENI.